Listed below are T cell receptor beta chains from one sample, sequenced in a study of long-term antiretroviral therapy in people with HIV. Assay: immunoSEQ multiplex PCR; the TCRdb copy retains only in-frame clones and omits some. The sample includes roughly 23,000 clones, 75% to 90% of them seen just once. This specimen consisted of unsorted PBMCs, obtained about 6.1 years after starting antiretroviral therapy. Receptors originate from a man in his thirties or forties with HIV. Each CDR3 is given with its conserved first and last residue. The D gene is left open where the match is weak. Not every row has a clone size; where given, it reads once, few, many or a size class.

d_call: TRBD2; clone_size: once; j_call: TRBJ2-3; v_call: TRBV11-2; cdr3_aa: CASSSGLAGGPSTDTQYF; cdr3_nt: TGTGCCAGCAGCTCGGGACTAGCGGGAGGGCCCAGCACAGATACGCAGTATTTT
d_call: TRBD2; clone_size: once; j_call: TRBJ2-7; v_call: TRBV27; cdr3_aa: CASSLTASGSYEQYF; cdr3_nt: TGTGCCAGCAGTTTAACGGCTAGCGGGAGTTACGAGCAGTACTTC
d_call: .; clone_size: .; j_call: TRBJ2-1; v_call: TRBV7-3; cdr3_aa: CASSSQGYEQFF; cdr3_nt: TGTGCCAGCAGCTCGCAGGGCTATGAGCAGTTCTTC
d_call: .; clone_size: .; j_call: TRBJ1-4; v_call: TRBV7-9; cdr3_aa: CASSFREEKEKLFF; cdr3_nt: TGTGCCAGCAGCTTCCGGGAGGAGAAAGAAAAACTGTTTTTT
d_call: .; clone_size: .; j_call: TRBJ2-5; v_call: TRBV7-7; cdr3_aa: CASSSQPVLSGETQYF; cdr3_nt: TGTGCCAGCAGCTCCCAGCCCGTTTTGAGTGGGGAGACCCAGTACTTC
d_call: .; clone_size: .; j_call: TRBJ2-7; v_call: TRBV9; cdr3_aa: CASSRGRLYEEQYF; cdr3_nt: TGTGCCAGCAGCAGGGGGAGACTCTACGAGGAGCAGTACTTC
d_call: TRBD2; clone_size: once; j_call: TRBJ2-7; v_call: TRBV11-2; cdr3_aa: CASSPGLAYEQYF; cdr3_nt: TGTGCCAGCAGTCCGGGACTAGCCTACGAGCAGTACTTC
d_call: TRBD2; clone_size: .; j_call: TRBJ2-7; v_call: TRBV15; cdr3_aa: CATSGSGTSLFHEQYF; cdr3_nt: TGTGCCACCAGCGGATCCGGGACTAGCCTCTTCCACGAGCAGTACTTC
d_call: .; clone_size: .; j_call: TRBJ1-4; v_call: TRBV5-6; cdr3_aa: CASSLFRDWEKLFF; cdr3_nt: TGTGCCAGCAGCTTGTTCAGGGATTGGGAAAAACTGTTTTTT
d_call: .; clone_size: .; j_call: TRBJ2-7; v_call: TRBV27; cdr3_aa: CAIRAGPAYEQYF; cdr3_nt: TGTGCCATTAGGGCAGGTCCGGCCTACGAGCAGTACTTC
d_call: .; clone_size: .; j_call: TRBJ1-2; v_call: TRBV27; cdr3_aa: CASSPSPDRANYGYTF; cdr3_nt: TGTGCCAGCAGTCCCTCCCCCGACAGAGCTAACTATGGCTACACCTTC
d_call: .; clone_size: once; j_call: TRBJ2-7; v_call: TRBV7-2; cdr3_aa: CASSYHLGRTYEQYF; cdr3_nt: TGTGCCAGCAGCTATCATTTAGGCAGAACCTACGAGCAGTACTTC
d_call: .; clone_size: .; j_call: TRBJ1-6; v_call: TRBV7-3; cdr3_aa: CASSLAGGANSPLHF; cdr3_nt: TGTGCCAGCAGCTTAGCAGGAGGGGCCAATTCACCCCTCCACTTT
d_call: TRBD1; clone_size: .; j_call: TRBJ1-2; v_call: TRBV7-3; cdr3_aa: CASSFFGQGLNYGYTF; cdr3_nt: TGTGCCAGCAGCTTCTTTGGACAGGGCCTAAACTATGGCTACACCTTC
d_call: .; clone_size: .; j_call: TRBJ2-1; v_call: TRBV5-1; cdr3_aa: CASSPRAGPRGEQFF; cdr3_nt: TGCGCCAGCAGCCCCCGGGCGGGCCCCCGCGGTGAGCAGTTCTTC